The 20 T cell receptor beta chains below come from one sample, sequenced in a study of graft-versus-host responses after intestinal transplantation. Sequenced by immunoSEQ multiplex PCR; TCRdb stores in-frame clones only, minus some. The sample holds about 6,800 clones, approximately 24% seen once. The starting material was alloreactive CD4+ T cells from a mixed lymphocyte reaction culture, obtained before intestinal transplant. The subset here: CFSE-low proliferating T cells sorted from roughly six-day pre-transplant mixed lymphocyte reaction (GvH or HvG direction). These TCRs come from a human patient who received an intestinal transplant.

The sample holds a few counts of this clone. The chain combines TRBV18 with TRBJ2-2; possible D gene TRBD2, 6 bases. Germline V lookup: CDR1 KGHSH, CDR2 LQKENI. V lost 3 bases, J lost 5 bases, and 13 bases lay in between. The CDR3 has 15 residues. CDR3: CASSPGTVETGELFF. The CDR3 nucleotides are TGTGCCAGCTCACCCGGGACTGTAGAAACCGGGGAGCTGTTTTTT.

In this sample, this clone is medium-sized. This chain joins TRBV7-6 and TRBJ2-3, with TRBD1 identical over 9 bases. Losses at the gene ends were 1 base for V and 4 bases for J; bases not matched to a gene: 12. Germline V gene sequence: CDR1 SGHVS, CDR2 FNYEAQ. There are 18 residues in the CDR3. The CDR3 coding sequence is TGTGCCAGCAGCTTAGGGGGTTGGGGCACAGGGGGCGCAGATACGCAGTATTTT. Translated: CASSLGGWGTGGADTQYF.

This clone was picked up a small number of times. The rearrangement uses TRBV18 and TRBJ2-5, with no clear D. CDR3 length equals 14 residues. Trimming stripped 0 bases from V and 5 bases from J, with 10 bases between. Looked up from germline, CDR1 is KGHSH and CDR2 is LQKENI. The CDR3 protein is CASSPPGMRETQYF. The DNA of the CDR3 is TGTGCCAGCTCACCACCGGGGATGCGGGAGACCCAGTACTTC.

The V gene is TRBV6-9, the J gene TRBJ2-7; the D is unclear. V lost 10 bases and J lost 2, with 12 bases in between. The CDR3 sequence is 12 residues long. Germline V lookup: CDR1 MNHGY, CDR2 SVAAGI. CDR3 sequence: CATRILPYEQYF. Written as DNA, the CDR3 is TGTGCCACCCGTATTCTTCCCTACGAGCAGTACTTC.

The V and J genes are TRBV10-2 and TRBJ1-2; perhaps TRBD1 as D (5 bases). The V gene lost 0 bases and the J gene lost 8 bases, with 16 bases spanning the gap. Germline CDR1 WSHSY, CDR2 SAAADI. This CDR3 contains 15 residues. Here the CDR3 reads CASSESRDPPLGYTF. As DNA, the CDR3 is TGCGCCAGCAGTGAGTCCCGGGACCCCCCATTGGGCTACACCTTC.

This chain links TRBV4-1 with TRBJ2-7; a possible D gene is TRBD1 (6 bases). Deletions cut 0 bases from V and 2 bases from J, with 14 bases between. This CDR3 has 16 amino acids. Germline values: CDR1 MGHRA, CDR2 YSYEKL. This CDR3 reads CASSQEVTGITYEQYF. CDR3 nucleotides: TGCGCCAGCAGCCAAGAAGTAACAGGGATCACCTACGAGCAGTACTTC.

This clone was seen a handful of times. The chain couples TRBV6-6 to TRBJ1-3; 8 nucleotides align to TRBD1. The V gene end was trimmed by 8 bases and the J gene end by 4 bases; junction bases not matched to a gene: 4. Per germline, CDR1 MNHNY and CDR2 SVGAGI (reference sequence). CDR3 length: 13 residues. The CDR3 DNA reads TGTGCCAGCGGCCAGGGGGCAGGAAACACCATATATTTT. Its protein product is CASGQGAGNTIYF.

The genes are TRBV7-5 and TRBJ1-1. TRBV7-5 is reported as a pseudogene. CDR3 length: 11 amino acids. The CDR3 region has the DNA TGTGCCAGCAGCCGGCTGGCTGAAGCTTTCTTT. This translates into CASSRLAEAFF.

The CDR3 loop reads CASSSGTGGSQPQHF. The CDR3 coding sequence is TGTGCCAGCAGTTCCGGGACAGGGGGCAGTCAGCCCCAGCATTTT. The V call is TRBV5-6, the J call TRBJ1-5; TRBD1 matches at 12 bases. The CDR3 is 15 amino acids. V was clipped by 5 bases and J by 6 bases; unmatched bases: 6. Germline V CDR1 and CDR2: SGHDT, YYEEEE.

The gene calls are TRBV6-9 and TRBJ2-3; TRBD2 agrees at 7 bases. Germline V lookup: CDR1 MNHGY, CDR2 SVAAGI. The CDR3 consists of 14 residues. With V trimmed by 6 bases and J by 4 bases, 7 bases remained unmatched. The CDR3: CASRAGAIPDTQYF. The CDR3 DNA is TGTGCCAGCAGGGCGGGAGCCATTCCAGATACGCAGTATTTT.

This chain joins TRBV21-1 and TRBJ2-7. TRBV21-1 is shown as a pseudogene. The CDR3 spans 11 residues. The DNA for the CDR3 is TGTGCCAGCAGCAAGGGTGGGGAGCAGTACTTC. Amino acids: CASSKGGEQYF.

This chain joins TRBV5-4 and TRBJ2-7; D ambiguous. The V gene's germline CDR1 is SGHNT and CDR2 YYREEE (reference sequence). Trimming cost V 4 bases and J 0 bases, with 11 bases left between them. This CDR3 spans 14 amino acids. Here the CDR3 reads CASSRSGPSYEQYF. CDR3 DNA sequence: TGTGCCAGCAGCCGCTCCGGGCCCTCCTACGAGCAGTACTTC. Together with reference TRBV5-4 and TRBJ2-7, the CDR3 gives the full variable domain: ETGVTQSPTHLIKTRGQQVTLRCSSQSGHNTVSWYQQALGQGPQFIFQYYREEENGRGNFPPRFSGLQFPNYSSELNVNALELDDSALYLCASSRSGPSYEQYFGPGTRLTVT.

The chain is built from TRBV6-1 and TRBJ2-1, with 8 bases aligning to TRBD2. Germline V gene lookup returns CDR1 MNHNS and CDR2 SASEGT. The trim removed 8 bases at V and 4 bases at J, leaving 7 bases unmatched. CDR3 size: 14 residues. Here the CDR3 DNA reads TGTGCCAGCGGGACTAGTGGCAGGTACAATGAGCAGTTCTTC. Translated: CASGTSGRYNEQFF.

In the case of this clone: This may arise from a read error, as a much more abundant clone is one base away. Other DNA sequences within the sample encode an identical CDR3. This sequence joins TRBV28 and TRBJ1-1; D is undetermined. Looked up from germline, CDR1 is MDHEN and CDR2 is SYDVKM. The CDR3 is made up of 12 amino acids. CDR3 region: CASSRGWTEAFF. The CDR3 nucleotides are TGTGCCAGCAGTCGAGGCTGGACTGAAGCTTTCTTC.

The V gene is TRBV30, the J gene TRBJ1-3; no clear D gene. The CDR3 has 14 residues. Trimming shortened V by 5 bases and J by 5 bases, and 16 bases separated the two germline ends. The germline CDR1 and CDR2 sequences are GTSNPN and SVGIG (reference sequence). The CDR3 spells CAWCLGNRRNTIYF. The DNA of the CDR3 is TGTGCCTGGTGTCTCGGAAATCGAAGAAACACCATATATTTT.

The chain employs TRBV7-9 and TRBJ1-2; D gene unclear. With 0 bases removed from V and 5 bases from J, the gap between germline ends came to 13 bases. CDR1 is SEHNR, CDR2 FQNEAQ, per germline (reference sequence). The CDR3 is 15 residues long. The chain's CDR3 is CASSLAGGSPYGYTF. The CDR3 DNA is TGTGCCAGCAGCTTAGCTGGTGGGAGTCCTTATGGCTACACCTTC.

This clone has only one observation. V gene TRBV10-1 combines with J gene TRBJ2-7; 11 bases match TRBD2. This CDR3 spans 15 amino acids. V shed 4 bases and J 3 bases; nucleotides not matched to a gene: 5. CDR1 is WNHNN and CDR2 is SYGVQD in the germline V gene (reference sequence). The DNA for the CDR3 is TGCGCCAGCAGTGTATCCGGACTAGCGGGCTACGAGCAGTACTTC. Amino acids: CASSVSGLAGYEQYF.

This clone has a handful of counts. The V gene is TRBV18, the J gene TRBJ2-7; D gene ambiguous. Germline lookup yields CDR1 KGHSH and CDR2 LQKENI. The CDR3 totals 11 residues. Trimming shortened V by 3 bases and J by 4 bases, and 4 bases separated the two germline ends. CDR3 loop: CASSPAYEQYF. CDR3 DNA sequence: TGTGCCAGCTCACCCGCTTACGAGCAGTACTTC. The full variable domain, with the rest looked up from reference TRBV18 and TRBJ2-7, is NAGVMQNPRHLVRRRGQEARLRCSPMKGHSHVYWYRQLPEEGLKFMVYLQKENIIDESGMPKERFSAEFPKEGPSILRIQQVVRGDSAAYFCASSPAYEQYFGPGTRLTVT.

The chain links TRBV19 to TRBJ2-1; D call uncertain. This CDR3 spans 12 amino acids. The V end was cut by 4 bases, the J end by 5 bases, with 6 bases between. Germline V CDR1 and CDR2: LNHDA, SQIVND (reference sequence). The DNA of the CDR3 is TGTGCCAGTAGTAGAAATCACAATGAGCAGTTCTTC. This codes for CASSRNHNEQFF.

This chain links TRBV30 with TRBJ2-7; 8 positions match TRBD1. The CDR3 runs 13 residues. J was trimmed by 5 bases and V by 7 bases; bases with no gene match: 10. The germline V gene has CDR1 GTSNPN and CDR2 SVGIG (reference sequence). The CDR3 DNA reads TGTGCCTCTCATCGGACAGGGAACCACGAGCAGTACTTC. It encodes CASHRTGNHEQYF.